The clone carrying this TCR beta chain was seen many times. The data derive from a study of early T cells in non-severe SARS-CoV-2 infection. The CDR3 has 13 amino acids. Trimming at V came to 8 bases and at J to 2 bases, leaving 5 bases not matched to a gene. Researchers tagged individual cDNA molecules with unique molecular identifiers. Each CDR3 protein is one row after TCRdb ran MiXCR on the 5' RACE reads. The sample lists 65,000 to 95,000 distinct CDR3 sequences; about 5% were seen once. The rearrangement uses TRBV12-3 or TRBV12-4 and TRBJ2-5; the match to TRBD1 covers 7 bases. The sequence was collected from an adult who was a healthcare worker with PCR-confirmed SARS-CoV-2 infection or an uninfected control (not recorded which). The input for sequencing was whole blood, taken at baseline. The CDR3 region is CASQRGLQETQYF. In nucleotides, the CDR3 is TGTGCCAGCCAAAGGGGGCTACAAGAGACCCAGTACTTC.